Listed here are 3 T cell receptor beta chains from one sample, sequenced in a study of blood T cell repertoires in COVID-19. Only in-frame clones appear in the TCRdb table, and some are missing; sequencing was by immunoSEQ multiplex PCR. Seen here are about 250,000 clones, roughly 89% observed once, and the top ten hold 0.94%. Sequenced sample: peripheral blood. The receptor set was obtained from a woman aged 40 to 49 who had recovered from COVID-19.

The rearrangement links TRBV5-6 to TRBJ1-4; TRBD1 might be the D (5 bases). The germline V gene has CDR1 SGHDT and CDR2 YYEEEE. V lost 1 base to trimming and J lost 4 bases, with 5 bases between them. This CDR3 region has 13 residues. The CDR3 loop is CASSLQGNEKLFF. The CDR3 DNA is TGTGCCAGCAGCTTGCAGGGTAATGAAAAACTGTTTTTT.

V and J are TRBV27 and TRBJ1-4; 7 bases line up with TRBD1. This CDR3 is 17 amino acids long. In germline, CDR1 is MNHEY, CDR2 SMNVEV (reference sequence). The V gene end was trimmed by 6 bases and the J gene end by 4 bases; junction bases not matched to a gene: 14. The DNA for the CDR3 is TGTGCCAGCAGCCCTCGGGACAGAGGGTTTAGTAATGAAAAACTGTTTTTT. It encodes CASSPRDRGFSNEKLFF.

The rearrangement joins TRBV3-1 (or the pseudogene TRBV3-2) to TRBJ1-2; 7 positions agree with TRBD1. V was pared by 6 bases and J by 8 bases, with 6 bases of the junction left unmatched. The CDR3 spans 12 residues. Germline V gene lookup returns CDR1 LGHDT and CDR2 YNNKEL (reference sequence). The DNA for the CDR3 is TGTGCCAGCAGATTGGGACAGAGCGGCTACACCTTC. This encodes CASRLGQSGYTF.